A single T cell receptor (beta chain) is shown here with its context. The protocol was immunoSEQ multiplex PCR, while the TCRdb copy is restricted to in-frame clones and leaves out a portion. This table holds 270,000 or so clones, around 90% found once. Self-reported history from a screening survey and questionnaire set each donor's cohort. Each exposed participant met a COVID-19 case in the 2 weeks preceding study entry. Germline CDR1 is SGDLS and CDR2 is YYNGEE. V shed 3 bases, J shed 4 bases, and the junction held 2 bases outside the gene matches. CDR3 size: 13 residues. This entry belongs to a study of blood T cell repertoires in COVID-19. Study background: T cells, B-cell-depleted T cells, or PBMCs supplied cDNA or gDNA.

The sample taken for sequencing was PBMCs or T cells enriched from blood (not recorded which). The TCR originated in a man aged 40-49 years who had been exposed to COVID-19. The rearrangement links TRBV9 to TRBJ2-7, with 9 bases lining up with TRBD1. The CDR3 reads CASSGGTGYEQYF. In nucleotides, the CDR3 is TGTGCCAGCAGCGGCGGGACAGGGTACGAGCAGTACTTC.